This T cell receptor (beta chain) derives from a study of post-analysis software for immune sequencing data. In this sample, this clonotype turned up many times. Its antigen is undetermined. CDR1 SGHAT and CDR2 FQNNGV come from the germline V gene. With V trimmed by 4 bases and J by 8 bases, 9 bases remained unmatched. The CDR3 is made up of 16 amino acids. Unique molecular identifiers were built into the TCR beta cDNA libraries. Via MiXCR, TCRdb re-called the PCR reads, giving one row per CDR3 protein. Of over 150,000 distinct CDR3 sequences in the sample, around 28% were seen once. Overall study findings and caveats: In patients, TRBV5-6, TRBV5-1 and TRBV20-1 belonged to five TRBV segments found more frequently than in controls.

The sequenced sample consisted of blood. The chain has TRBV11-2 and TRBJ2-1, with TRBD2 matching 12 bases. The receptor was derived from a girl aged 10 to 17 with multiple sclerosis. The DNA of the CDR3 is TGTGCCAGCAGCTCGCCGACTAGCGGGAGACGATATGAGCAGTTCTTC. It specifies CASSSPTSGRRYEQFF.